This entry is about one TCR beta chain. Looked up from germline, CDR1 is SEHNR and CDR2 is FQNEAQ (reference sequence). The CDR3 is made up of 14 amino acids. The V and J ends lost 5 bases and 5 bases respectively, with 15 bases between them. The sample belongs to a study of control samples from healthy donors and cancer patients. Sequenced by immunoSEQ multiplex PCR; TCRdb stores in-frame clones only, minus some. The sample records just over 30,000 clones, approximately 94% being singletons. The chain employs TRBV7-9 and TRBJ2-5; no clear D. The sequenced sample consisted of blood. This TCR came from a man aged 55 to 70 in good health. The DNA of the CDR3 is TGTGCCAGCAGCCCTACACCCGTCGGGGAGACCCAGTACTTC. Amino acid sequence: CASSPTPVGETQYF. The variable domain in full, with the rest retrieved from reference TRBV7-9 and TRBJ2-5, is DTGVSQNPRHKITKRGQNVTFRCDPISEHNRLYWYRQTLGQGPEFLTYFQNEAQLEKSRLLSDRFSAERPKGSFSTLEIQRTEQGDSAMYLCASSPTPVGETQYFGPGTRLLVL.